Described below is a single T cell receptor (beta chain) sequence and its context. This clone was observed a few times. Its antigen is unknown. Per-base qualities were not stored, and no clone one base away is much larger. This entry belongs to a study of beta chain features in type 1 diabetes (dated by TCRdb to 2016 to 2019). For context, the study as a whole: No differences in mean age, gender distribution, total cell number or subset yield were found between patients and healthy donors. A total of roughly 100,000,000 sorted cells were examined across all samples, and the number of cells per subset was strongly correlated with RNA yield. In the study, TCRB repertoires of sorted circulating CD4+ T cell subsets from recently diagnosed type 1 diabetes patients were compared with those of matched healthy donors. Regulatory and stem cell-like memory subsets were obtained from only 8 patients and roughly 8 healthy donors, while naive and central memory subsets were obtained from all 30 or so donors.

CDR1 and CDR2 (SEHNR, FQNEAQ) derive from the germline V gene (reference sequence). The junction shows trimming of 1 base on V and 1 base on J, plus 13 bases between the germline ends. Reading from cysteine to phenylalanine, the CDR3 counts 16 amino acids. The sequence is cut down to CDR3 DNA, 48 bases in frame from base 1. Study-level results and caveats: Because cDNA was sequenced instead of genomic DNA, highly expressing activated cells could be over-represented, though the groups showed no difference in activation or CD3 levels. Patients with type 1 diabetes made fewer insertions and deleted more nucleotides at VDJ recombination sites, implying thymic rearrangement abnormalities. In all four CD4+ subsets, TCRB CDR3 length was moderately but significantly shorter in type 1 diabetes patients. Shorter templates might be favored by PCR, yet because patient and control samples were amplified and corrected together, any such skew would affect both groups equally. HLA sub-analyses involved small numbers of individuals, so any influence of HLA type on TCRB rearrangement remained unresolved. Naive, central memory and regulatory TCRB repertoires appeared more similar among patients than among healthy donors.

Each donor gave one peripheral blood draw, roughly 120 mL on average, collected into heparinised tubes. Naive, central memory, regulatory and stem cell-like memory CD4+ T cells were sorted on a BD FACSAria II using a panel including CD45RO, CCR7, CD25, CD127, CD95 and CD27. All sorted populations exceeded 98% purity. PBMCs were isolated immediately by Lymphoprep density gradient centrifugation and stained directly without culture. So that batch effects would be minimized, each experiment stained and sorted samples in pairs, pairing one healthy donor with one patient. The High Capacity cDNA Reverse Transcription Kit was used to reverse transcribe all of the isolated RNA, meaning that expressed TCRB transcripts were what got sequenced. Naive, central memory and regulatory T cell samples underwent deep immunoSEQ sequencing, averaging around 3.6 million total reads per sample. Sorted cells were lysed in RLT buffer and RNA was extracted with DNase-treated RNeasy Micro or Mini kits, depending on cell number. Each cell subset was processed on its own to prevent cross-contamination, while patient and healthy donor samples were processed together. Using the immunoSEQ multiplex PCR, TCRB sequences were amplified from cDNA into 87-bp fragments spanning the CDR3 region. Amplicons were sequenced on the Illumina HiSeq platform. Per the original workflow: Synthetic template baselines were used to correct PCR bias computationally, reads within Hamming distance 2 were collapsed, and singletons that could not be merged were discarded. By aligning reads against IMGT, V, D and J genes, CDR3 length, and insertions or deletions at six rearrangement sites were assigned. Within each subset, clonotype counts were normalized to the number of sorted cells before true diversity and Gini coefficients were calculated with the tcR R package. The overlap coefficient, calculated on TCRB nucleotide sequences, was used to quantify repertoire sharing. As a proxy for the pre-selection repertoire, out-of-frame TCRB sequences from naive cells were analyzed. This is the immuneACCESS table as TCRdb keeps it, with only in-frame sequences that have V and J called. A part of the clones is gone; compared with another copy, unresolved V genes explain less than half, and the rest is unexplained. V and J calls and clone size come straight from that table; D and trimming were deduced from the DNA. The table for this sample lists 130,000 to 150,000 clones; around 9.3% of them were counted only once. 1.3% of the sample rests with the top ten.

The sample was naive CD4+ T cells from blood. The cell subset or site label, as the study defines it: true naive CD4+ T cells. The sequence was collected from a man aged 18-30 years in good health. Recombination joined TRBV7-9 with TRBJ2-5; the D gene remains uncertain. DNA sequence: TGTGCCAGCAGCTTAGAGTTGGGCTCATTCCAAGAGACCCAGTACTTC. Its product reads: CASSLELGSFQETQYF.